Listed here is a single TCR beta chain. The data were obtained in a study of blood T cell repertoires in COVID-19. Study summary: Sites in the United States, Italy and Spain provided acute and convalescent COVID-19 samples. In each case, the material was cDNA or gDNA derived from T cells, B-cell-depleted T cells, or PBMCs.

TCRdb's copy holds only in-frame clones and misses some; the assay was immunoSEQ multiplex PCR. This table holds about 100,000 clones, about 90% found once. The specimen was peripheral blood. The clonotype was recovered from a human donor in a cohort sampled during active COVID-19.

In DNA form, the CDR3 reads TGTGCCAGCAGGGCGACAGGGCGAGCCTACGAGCAGTACTTC. Its protein is CASRATGRAYEQYF. The rearrangement joins TRBV6-5 to TRBJ2-7; 7 nucleotides align to TRBD1. This CDR3 region has 14 residues. Germline-derived CDR1 and CDR2 are MNHEY and SVGAGI. The V gene end was trimmed by 6 bases and the J gene end by 2 bases; junction bases not matched to a gene: 7.